The T cell receptor beta chain under discussion was sequenced for a study of blood T cell repertoires in COVID-19. Whole-study context: Acute and convalescent COVID-19 specimens originated in the United States, Italy and Spain. T cells, B-cell-depleted T cells, or PBMCs supplied cDNA or gDNA.

In the original analysis: Amplification with reference gene primers provided the estimates of nucleated cell counts. Method: immunoSEQ multiplex PCR; TCRdb's copy keeps in-frame clones and lacks some. V and J calls and clone size come straight from that table; D and trimming were deduced from the DNA. Here the sample spans around 460,000 clones, approximately 90% being singletons. V trimming: 1 base; J trimming: 1 base; junction bases outside the gene matches: 10. This CDR3 contains 18 residues. Germline CDR1 and CDR2: SGHRS and YFSETQ. This TCR was sampled from a man younger than 30 with COVID-19, enrolled during active disease. V usage is TRBV5-1 and J usage is TRBJ2-3; TRBD2 matches at 9 bases. Sequencing was performed on peripheral blood. The DNA for the CDR3 is TGCGCCAGCAGCTTGCTGCGGGAGGGCCGGAGGGGCACAGATACGCAGTATTTT. It codes for CASSLLREGRRGTDTQYF.